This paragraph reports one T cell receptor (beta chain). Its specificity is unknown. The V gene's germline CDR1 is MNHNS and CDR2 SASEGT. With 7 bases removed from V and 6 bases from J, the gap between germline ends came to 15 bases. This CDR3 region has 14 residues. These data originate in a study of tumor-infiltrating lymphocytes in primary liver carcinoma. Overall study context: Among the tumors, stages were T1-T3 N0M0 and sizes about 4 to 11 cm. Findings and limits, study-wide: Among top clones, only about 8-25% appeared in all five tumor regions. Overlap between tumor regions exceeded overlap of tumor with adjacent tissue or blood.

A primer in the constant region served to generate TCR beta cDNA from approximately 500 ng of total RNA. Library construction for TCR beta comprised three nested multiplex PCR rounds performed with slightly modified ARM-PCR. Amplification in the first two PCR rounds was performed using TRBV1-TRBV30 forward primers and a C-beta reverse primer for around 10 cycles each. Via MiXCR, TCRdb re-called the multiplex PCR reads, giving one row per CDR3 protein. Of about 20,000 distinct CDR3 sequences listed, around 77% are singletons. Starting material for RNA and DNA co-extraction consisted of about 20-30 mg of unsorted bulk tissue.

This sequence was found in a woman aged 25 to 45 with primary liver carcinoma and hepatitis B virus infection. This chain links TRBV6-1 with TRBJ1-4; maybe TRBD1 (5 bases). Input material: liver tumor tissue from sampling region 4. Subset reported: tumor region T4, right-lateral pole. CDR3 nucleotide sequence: TGTGCCAGCATGGACCAGGGTGTCCATGAAAAACTGTTTTTT. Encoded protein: CASMDQGVHEKLFF.